The sequence of this T cell receptor beta chain was determined in a study of cytomegalovirus exposure and HLA in healthy donors. General observations from the study: Later on, analysis showed that most CMV-associated TCR beta chains appeared to be HLA-restricted. When presence/absence was analysed, sequencing depth was taken to be roughly uniform across donors. In a later analysis, TCR beta V- and J-gene trimming was associated with a missense DCLRE1C variant.

Primers included in the PCR were 60 Vbeta and 13 Jbeta primers. Authors' methods: It was a later analysis that counted approximately 81 million unique TCR beta chains, of which roughly 11 million were shared. TCRdb's copy holds only in-frame clones and misses some; the assay was immunoSEQ multiplex PCR. V and J calls and clone size are given by that table; D and trimming were obtained from the DNA. This sample has 150,000 to 200,000 clones; around 82% occur once, and the top ten carry about 1.8%. V lost 6 bases to trimming and J lost 4 bases; unmatched junction nucleotides: 5. This CDR3 contains 13 residues. Germline CDR1 is SQVTM and CDR2 is ANQGSEA. In the case of this clone: The antigen remains undetermined.

The rearrangement joins TRBV29-1 to TRBJ1-2, with TRBD1 identical over 10 bases. Sequenced input: PBMCs. The receptor was derived from a man between 18 and 29 years old in good health and CMV-seronegative. The CDR3 loop is CSVGRTGGYGYTF. In DNA form, the CDR3 reads TGCAGCGTCGGAAGGACAGGGGGCTATGGCTACACCTTC.